The 20 T cell receptor beta chains in this list originate from one sample, sequenced in a study of blood T cell repertoires in COVID-19. Profiling relied on immunoSEQ multiplex PCR, and the TCRdb table lists in-frame clones only, not all of them. The data contain approximately 400,000 clones, 80% to 95% of them singletons. Sequencing was done on a sample of PBMCs or T cells enriched from blood (not recorded which). Receptor source: a woman in her thirties or forties who had been exposed to COVID-19.

In regard to this clone: The sample holds other DNA sequences that translate to the same CDR3. This chain joins TRBV13 and TRBJ1-2, with no clear D. Germline loops: CDR1 PRHDT, CDR2 FYEKMQ (reference sequence). V shed 4 bases and J shed 6 bases, with 9 bases lying between them. The CDR3 runs to 12 residues. CDR3 coding DNA: TGTGCCAGCAGCTCCCGGGGTAATGGCTACACCTTC. This translates into CASSSRGNGYTF.

Notes on this clone: Other DNA variants within this sample encode the same CDR3. The V call is TRBV20-1, the J call TRBJ1-1; D ambiguous. Germline CDR1 and CDR2: DFQATT and SNEGSKA (reference sequence). The CDR3 is 11 amino acids. The V and J ends lost 2 bases and 5 bases respectively, with 6 bases between them. The CDR3 reads CSARPGTEAFF. The CDR3 region has the DNA TGCAGTGCTAGACCGGGGACTGAAGCTTTCTTT.

V and J are TRBV6-5 and TRBJ2-5; TRBD2 might be the D (6 bases). Germline V lookup: CDR1 MNHEY, CDR2 SVGAGI. This CDR3 is 16 amino acids long. V was cut by 4 bases and J by 2 bases, with 17 bases left in between. This CDR3 reads CASSFEGGPQQETQYF. The CDR3, as DNA: TGTGCCAGCAGTTTTGAAGGAGGGCCCCAACAAGAGACCCAGTACTTC.

V is TRBV19 and J is TRBJ2-7; D remains unclear. CDR3 length equals 13 residues. The V end lost 5 bases, the J end lost 7 bases, and 15 bases lay between the germline ends. Germline V lookup: CDR1 LNHDA, CDR2 SQIVND (reference sequence). The CDR3 loop reads CASSSGSLGEQYF. The CDR3 DNA sequence: TGTGCCAGTAGTTCCGGGTCCCTTGGAGAGCAGTACTTC.

This clone came up once. The rearrangement links TRBV7-2 to TRBJ2-7, with 9 bases fitting TRBD1. The CDR3 sequence is 14 residues long. J was trimmed by 5 bases and V by 0 bases; bases with no gene match: 2. In germline, CDR1 is SGHTA, CDR2 FQGNSA. The CDR3 DNA is TGTGCCAGCAGCTTAGCGTACAGGGGGCACGAGCAGTACTTC. Protein: CASSLAYRGHEQYF.

The chain recombines TRBV13 with TRBJ2-1; tentatively, D is TRBD2 (5 bases). With 2 bases removed from V and 14 bases from J, the gap between germline ends came to 13 bases. The CDR3 totals 12 residues. Germline V CDR1 and CDR2: PRHDT, FYEKMQ (reference sequence). The CDR3 DNA follows: TGTGCCAGCAGCTTAAGGGAGAGGCCCAAGTTCTTC. Translating gives CASSLRERPKFF.

This chain joins TRBV19 and TRBJ2-7; D remains ambiguous. The CDR3 extends over 15 amino acids. V was pared by 1 base and J by 2 bases, with 12 bases between. Per the germline V gene, CDR1 is LNHDA and CDR2 is SQIVND (reference sequence). The DNA for the CDR3 is TGTGCCAGTAGTATAGTCCACAGTGAAACCTACGAGCAGTACTTC. Protein: CASSIVHSETYEQYF.

This sequence joins TRBV6-1 and TRBJ1-4; 7 nucleotides line up with TRBD1. The junction had 6 bases not matched to a gene; V was cut back by 3 bases and J by 8 bases. CDR3 length: 14 residues. In germline, CDR1 is MNHNS, CDR2 SASEGT. DNA for the CDR3: TGTGCCAGCAGTGACACAGGGGCTGGGGAAAAACTGTTTTTT. Translated, it gives CASSDTGAGEKLFF.

The CDR3 DNA reads TGTGCCACCAGCAGAGATCACCCTAGCTCCTACGAGCAGTACTTC. This sequence encodes CATSRDHPSSYEQYF. The chain is built from TRBV15 and TRBJ2-7; D is uncertain. The CDR3 is 15 residues long. Trimming pared 0 bases from V and 0 bases from J, leaving 9 bases between. Germline CDR1 and CDR2: LNHNV and YYDKDF (reference sequence).

The rearrangement uses TRBV19 and TRBJ1-2, with TRBD1 matching over 9 bases. V shed 1 base, J shed 6 bases, and the junction held 3 bases outside the gene matches. Germline V gene sequence: CDR1 LNHDA, CDR2 SQIVND (reference sequence). The CDR3 runs to 14 residues. The CDR3 DNA reads TGTGCCAGTAGTATAGGGGGACAGGGTGATGGCTACACCTTC. It translates to CASSIGGQGDGYTF.

The CDR3 bases are TGTGCCAGCAGCTTAGAGCCGAGCGGGGGGGCAGATGAGCAGTTCTTC. The encoded protein is CASSLEPSGGADEQFF. V gene TRBV11-2 combines with J gene TRBJ2-1; TRBD2 matches 10 bases. J lost 8 bases, V lost 0 bases, and 7 bases had no gene match. The CDR3 length is 16 residues. Germline CDR1 SGHAT, CDR2 FQNNGV. The whole variable domain, remainder taken from reference TRBV11-2 and TRBJ2-1, is EAGVAQSPRYKIIEKRQSVAFWCNPISGHATLYWYQQILGQGPKLLIQFQNNGVVDDSQLPKDRFSAERLKGVDSTLKIQPAKLEDSAVYLCASSLEPSGGADEQFFGPGTRLTVL.

This chain joins TRBV7-9 and TRBJ2-7, with 13 positions matching TRBD2. The CDR3 totals 19 residues. Germline V gene data show CDR1 as SEHNR and CDR2 as FQNEAQ (reference sequence). The V and J ends lost 4 bases and 0 bases, in that order; junction bases with no gene match: 12. In DNA form, the CDR3 reads TGTGCCAGCAGCTCAACGGGACTAGCGGGATGGTCCTTCTCCTACGAGCAGTACTTC. Amino acid sequence: CASSSTGLAGWSFSYEQYF.

The V gene is TRBV5-1, the J gene TRBJ1-3; 7 bases agree with TRBD1. Germline CDR1 and CDR2: SGHRS and YFSETQ. Trimming removed 0 bases from V and 5 bases from J; junction bases left unmatched: 8. The CDR3 loop spans 16 amino acids. CDR3 DNA: TGCGCCAGCAGCTTGGGCGGGACAGAGCATCGAAACACCATATATTTT. Protein product: CASSLGGTEHRNTIYF.

This chain connects TRBV18 to TRBJ1-1, with D possibly TRBD1 on 6 matching bases. This CDR3 has 15 residues. Per the germline V gene, CDR1 is KGHSH and CDR2 is LQKENI. V was trimmed by 1 base and J by 1 base, leaving 10 bases between them. Here the CDR3 reads CASSPRGGENTEAFF. In nucleotides, the CDR3 is TGTGCCAGCTCACCACGAGGGGGTGAGAACACTGAAGCTTTCTTT.

This chain connects TRBV18 to TRBJ2-1, with 8 positions matching TRBD2. Germline CDR1 is KGHSH and CDR2 is LQKENI. The CDR3 spans 17 residues. The V segment lost 3 bases and the J segment 3 bases; nucleotides outside the gene matches: 10. CDR3 DNA sequence: TGTGCCAGCTCACCCCCCAGGGGAAGCGGGAGCTACAATGAGCAGTTCTTC. Translated, it gives CASSPPRGSGSYNEQFF.

The genes are TRBV13 and TRBJ2-1; the match to TRBD1 covers 12 bases. Germline trimming cut 5 bases from V and 7 bases from J; bases unmatched to any gene: 9. The CDR3 contains 16 residues. Germline CDR1 and CDR2: PRHDT and FYEKMQ (reference sequence). CDR3 DNA: TGTGCCAGCAGCCGAATGGGACAGGGGGCATGGAATGAGCAGTTCTTC. As protein: CASSRMGQGAWNEQFF.

The rearrangement joins TRBV7-6 to TRBJ2-1, with 7 nucleotides matching TRBD2. The V gene's germline CDR1 is SGHVS and CDR2 FNYEAQ. V lost 5 bases, J lost 6 bases, and 16 bases stayed unmatched. CDR3 length equals 17 residues. As DNA, the CDR3 is TGTGCCAGCAGCCAAGGGATATTGGCGGGAGCCCCCAATGAGCAGTTCTTC. Amino acids: CASSQGILAGAPNEQFF.

This sequence joins TRBV19 and TRBJ2-7, with 7 nucleotides matching TRBD1. Germline V gene lookup returns CDR1 LNHDA and CDR2 SQIVND (reference sequence). This CDR3 region has 14 residues. V shed 5 bases and J 1 base; nucleotides not matched to a gene: 5. The CDR3 loop reads CASSSRTGSYEQYF. Here the CDR3 DNA reads TGTGCCAGTAGTTCCCGGACAGGATCCTACGAGCAGTACTTC.

V usage is TRBV7-2 and J usage is TRBJ1-5; D possibly corresponds to TRBD1 (6 bases). CDR1 is SGHTA and CDR2 is FQGNSA in the germline V gene. V was pared by 6 bases and J by 5 bases, with 17 bases between. The CDR3 extends over 15 amino acids. The CDR3 region is CASSYTTGSHQPQHF. CDR3 nucleotides: TGTGCCAGCAGTTACACCACAGGGTCACATCAGCCCCAGCATTTT.

The chain carries TRBV14 and TRBJ1-4, with no clear D. Trimming took off 0 bases at V and 7 bases at J, with 3 bases between the two ends. The germline V gene has CDR1 SGHDN and CDR2 FVKESK. CDR3 length equals 12 residues. This CDR3 reads CASSQDVEKLFF. The CDR3 DNA sequence: TGTGCCAGCAGCCAAGACGTTGAAAAACTGTTTTTT.